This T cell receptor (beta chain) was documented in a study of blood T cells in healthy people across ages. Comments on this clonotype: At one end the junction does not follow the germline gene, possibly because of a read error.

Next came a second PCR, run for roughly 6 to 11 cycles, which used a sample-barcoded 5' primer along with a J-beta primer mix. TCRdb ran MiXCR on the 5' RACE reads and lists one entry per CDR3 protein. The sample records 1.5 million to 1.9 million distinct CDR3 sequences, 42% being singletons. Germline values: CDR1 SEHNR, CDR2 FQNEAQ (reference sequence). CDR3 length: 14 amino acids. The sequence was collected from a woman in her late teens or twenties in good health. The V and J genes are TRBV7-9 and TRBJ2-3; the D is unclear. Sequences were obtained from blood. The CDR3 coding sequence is TGTGCCAGCAGCTTAGTTATAAGCACAGATGCGCAGTATTTT. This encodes CASSLVISTDAQYF.